The clone carrying this TCR beta chain was detected only a few times. Its specificity is unknown. This specimen belongs to a study of blood T cells in healthy people across ages. Germline CDR1 SGHDT, CDR2 YYEEEE. This CDR3 has 15 residues. The V and J ends lost 0 bases and 3 bases respectively, with 10 bases between them. A second PCR of roughly 7 to 11 cycles used a sample-barcoded 5' primer and a J-beta primer mix. Every sample gave at least 2.5 million paired-end reads containing CDR3. TCRdb called the 5' RACE reads again in MiXCR, with one record for every CDR3 protein. The top ten clones hold approximately 22% of a sample with around 1,900,000 distinct CDR3 sequences, approximately 39% of them seen once. General study points: In the absence of known donor CMV status, changes in expanded clonotypes were possibly confounded.

This TCR derives from a human donor in good health. This chain links TRBV5-6 with TRBJ2-4, with TRBD1 as a possible D gene (6 bases). The sample was blood. CDR3 bases: TGTGCCAGCAGCTTGGGGGGGCACAGCAAAAACATTCAGTACTTC. Translated: CASSLGGHSKNIQYF.